This T cell receptor (beta chain) was documented in a study of blood T cells in healthy people across ages. Individuals who donated were healthy Caucasians from Russia aged 6 to 90. A J-beta primer mix and a sample-barcoded 5' primer were used in a second PCR of roughly 6 to 12 cycles. TCRdb called the 5' RACE reads again in MiXCR, with one record for every CDR3 protein. The repertoire holds over 700,000 distinct CDR3 sequences, with 50% to 65% as singletons. V lost 5 bases and J 6 bases, leaving 11 bases between the germline ends. Germline assignment: CDR1 MNHEY and CDR2 SVGEGT. This CDR3 is 13 amino acids long. This clonotype has a handful of counts.

The sample taken for sequencing was blood. The source is a man older than 75 in good health. The chain employs TRBV6-2 or TRBV6-3 and TRBJ1-5, with a possible D match to TRBD1 (6 bases). The CDR3 DNA sequence: TGTGCCAGCAGTAGCAGGGGCAGTCAGCCCCAGCATTTT. This translates into CASSSRGSQPQHF.